These 4 T cell receptor beta chains were sequenced from one sample in a study of PD-1 and CTLA-4 blockade in melanoma. Libraries were prepared by immunoSEQ multiplex PCR; TCRdb keeps only in-frame clonotypes and omits some of them. The sample carries 8,500 to 13,000 clones, 82% recorded once. The sample was CD8+ T cells from peripheral blood, taken from a patient given anti-PD-1 treatment. Receptors originate from a human donor with melanoma.

The sample holds a few counts of this clone. V and J are TRBV7-6 and TRBJ2-5; the D gene is possibly TRBD1 (6 bases). The CDR3 is 15 amino acids. Germline CDR1 reads SGHVS; CDR2 reads FNYEAQ. Trimming stripped 5 bases from V and 1 base from J, with 14 bases between. In DNA form, the CDR3 reads TGTGCCAGCAGCCTAGGGACAAAAATCCAAGAGACCCAGTACTTC. This codes for CASSLGTKIQETQYF.

The chain recombines TRBV2 with TRBJ2-7; 9 positions match TRBD2. CDR3 length: 15 residues. Germline trimming cut 6 bases from V and 0 bases from J; bases unmatched to any gene: 6. Germline V gene lookup returns CDR1 SNHLY and CDR2 FYNNEI. CDR3 DNA: TGTGCCAGCAGGGACCTAGCGGGGACCTCCTACGAGCAGTACTTC. Protein product: CASRDLAGTSYEQYF.

This clone was recorded once. V and J are TRBV27 and TRBJ2-7; D perhaps matches TRBD1 (6 bases). The CDR3 spans 13 residues. Trimming cost V 2 bases and J 2 bases, with 7 bases left between them. Looked up from germline, CDR1 is MNHEY and CDR2 is SMNVEV (reference sequence). In DNA form, the CDR3 reads TGTGCCAGCAGTTTAACAGGGACCTACGAGCAGTACTTC. Protein product: CASSLTGTYEQYF.

This clone ranks as medium-sized. The chain recombines TRBV29-1 with TRBJ2-2; 7 nucleotides match TRBD1. Germline values: CDR1 SQVTM, CDR2 ANQGSEA. This CDR3 contains 13 residues. J gave up 4 bases and V 7 bases, and 6 bases lay outside the gene matches. CDR3 sequence: CSAGQGVTGELFF. CDR3 coding DNA: TGCAGCGCCGGGCAGGGGGTCACCGGGGAGCTGTTTTTT.